A selection of T cell receptor beta chains follows, all from one sample in a study of blood T cell repertoires in COVID-19. This table comes from immunoSEQ multiplex PCR, and its TCRdb copy is limited to in-frame clones, with some not included. The sample lists about 370,000 clones, around 89% occurring once. Sequenced sample: peripheral blood. Every receptor here comes from a man aged 18 to 30 with active or convalescent COVID-19. CDR3s include the opening cysteine and the closing phenylalanine or tryptophan. The D gene is left open where the match is weak. Clone size appears in some rows only: once, few, many, or a class for an expanded clone.

d_gene: .
v_gene: TRBV9
j_gene: TRBJ2-1
abundance: .
CDR3aa: CASSPWTLEGLNEQFF
CDR3nt: TGTGCCAGCAGCCCGTGGACTCTCGAGGGATTAAATGAGCAGTTCTTC

d_gene: TRBD1
v_gene: TRBV7-9
j_gene: TRBJ1-1
abundance: .
CDR3aa: CASSSQGVSSEAFF
CDR3nt: TGTGCCAGCAGCTCCCAGGGGGTGTCGTCTGAAGCTTTCTTT

d_gene: .
v_gene: TRBV12-3/TRBV12-4
j_gene: TRBJ2-1
abundance: .
CDR3aa: CASSPGFNEQFF
CDR3nt: TGTGCCAGCAGCCCGGGGTTCAATGAGCAGTTCTTC

d_gene: .
v_gene: TRBV6-5
j_gene: TRBJ1-5
abundance: .
CDR3aa: CASKGDSNQPQHF
CDR3nt: TGTGCCAGCAAAGGAGATAGCAATCAGCCCCAGCATTTT

d_gene: .
v_gene: TRBV27
j_gene: TRBJ2-5
abundance: .
CDR3aa: CASSWAGQETQYF
CDR3nt: TGTGCCAGCAGTTGGGCAGGCCAAGAGACCCAGTACTTC

d_gene: .
v_gene: TRBV7-6
j_gene: TRBJ2-2
abundance: .
CDR3aa: CASSLGGNTGELFF
CDR3nt: TGTGCCAGCAGCTTAGGAGGGAACACCGGGGAGCTGTTTTTT

d_gene: .
v_gene: TRBV7-8
j_gene: TRBJ2-1
abundance: .
CDR3aa: CASSLITGKVHEQFF
CDR3nt: TGTGCCAGCAGCTTAATCACAGGGAAGGTCCATGAGCAGTTCTTC

d_gene: .
v_gene: TRBV28
j_gene: TRBJ2-7
abundance: .
CDR3aa: CASSSRRTALGDEQYF
CDR3nt: TGTGCCAGCAGTTCCAGAAGGACAGCCCTTGGGGACGAGCAGTACTTC

d_gene: .
v_gene: TRBV9
j_gene: TRBJ2-5
abundance: .
CDR3aa: CASSPWAGETQYF
CDR3nt: TGTGCCAGCAGCCCGTGGGCGGGAGAGACCCAGTACTTC

d_gene: .
v_gene: TRBV2
j_gene: TRBJ2-3
abundance: once
CDR3aa: CASSEGRDTDTQYF
CDR3nt: TGTGCCAGCAGTGAAGGCAGGGACACAGATACGCAGTATTTT

d_gene: TRBD1
v_gene: TRBV7-9
j_gene: TRBJ1-1
abundance: .
CDR3aa: CASIRTGGQIEAFF
CDR3nt: TGTGCCAGCATCCGGACAGGGGGCCAGATTGAAGCTTTCTTT

d_gene: TRBD1
v_gene: TRBV19
j_gene: TRBJ1-6
abundance: once
CDR3aa: CASMGQGDSPLHF
CDR3nt: TGTGCCAGCATGGGACAGGGGGATTCACCCCTCCACTTT

d_gene: TRBD1
v_gene: TRBV19
j_gene: TRBJ2-7
abundance: once
CDR3aa: CASSGTGLSYEQYF
CDR3nt: TGTGCCAGTAGCGGGACAGGGCTCTCCTACGAGCAGTACTTC

d_gene: TRBD1
v_gene: TRBV2
j_gene: TRBJ2-5
abundance: .
CDR3aa: CASKGGQKETQYF
CDR3nt: TGTGCCAGCAAAGGGGGACAGAAAGAGACCCAGTACTTC

d_gene: TRBD1
v_gene: TRBV28
j_gene: TRBJ2-7
abundance: .
CDR3aa: CASRDRGLYEQYF
CDR3nt: TGTGCCAGTAGGGACAGGGGGTTGTACGAGCAGTACTTC

d_gene: .
v_gene: TRBV29-1
j_gene: TRBJ2-3
abundance: .
CDR3aa: CSVEMRTDTDTQYF
CDR3nt: TGCAGCGTTGAAATGCGGACAGACACAGATACGCAGTATTTT

d_gene: TRBD1
v_gene: TRBV7-9
j_gene: TRBJ1-4
abundance: .
CDR3aa: CASSLPDREGEKLFF
CDR3nt: TGTGCCAGCAGCTTACCGGACAGGGAGGGTGAAAAACTGTTTTTT

d_gene: .
v_gene: TRBV24-1
j_gene: TRBJ2-2
abundance: .
CDR3aa: CATSDPGTPGELFF
CDR3nt: TGTGCCACCAGTGATCCCGGTACGCCCGGGGAGCTGTTTTTT

d_gene: TRBD2
v_gene: TRBV7-8
j_gene: TRBJ2-1
abundance: .
CDR3aa: CASSFYPGTSGTNEQFF
CDR3nt: TGTGCCAGCAGCTTTTACCCCGGGACTAGCGGGACAAATGAGCAGTTCTTC

d_gene: .
v_gene: TRBV20-1
j_gene: TRBJ1-1
abundance: .
CDR3aa: CSASYRGRRNTEAFF
CDR3nt: TGCAGTGCTAGTTATAGGGGCAGACGGAACACTGAAGCTTTCTTT

d_gene: .
v_gene: TRBV29-1
j_gene: TRBJ2-2
abundance: few
CDR3aa: CSVAPTSNTGELFF
CDR3nt: TGCAGCGTTGCCCCTACGTCGAACACCGGGGAGCTGTTTTTT

d_gene: TRBD1
v_gene: TRBV6-5
j_gene: TRBJ1-1
abundance: few
CDR3aa: CASRPGTGEAFF
CDR3nt: TGTGCCAGCAGACCTGGGACAGGGGAAGCTTTCTTT

d_gene: .
v_gene: TRBV29-1
j_gene: TRBJ1-1
abundance: .
CDR3aa: CSVVGNTEAFF
CDR3nt: TGCAGCGTTGTCGGGAACACTGAAGCTTTCTTT

d_gene: TRBD1
v_gene: TRBV19
j_gene: TRBJ2-7
abundance: .
CDR3aa: CASSPQTGFGEQYF
CDR3nt: TGTGCCAGTAGTCCTCAGACAGGGTTCGGAGAGCAGTACTTC

d_gene: TRBD1
v_gene: TRBV6-4
j_gene: TRBJ2-3
abundance: .
CDR3aa: CASSNTGTGASDTQYF
CDR3nt: TGTGCCAGCAGTAACACCGGGACAGGGGCTTCAGATACGCAGTATTTT

d_gene: .
v_gene: TRBV4-2
j_gene: TRBJ2-2
abundance: .
CDR3aa: CASSQSWVEGRSGELFF
CDR3nt: TGTGCCAGCAGCCAAAGTTGGGTTGAGGGGAGGTCCGGGGAGCTGTTTTTT

d_gene: .
v_gene: TRBV7-8
j_gene: TRBJ1-4
abundance: .
CDR3aa: CASSLEGGSTNEKLFF
CDR3nt: TGTGCCAGCAGCTTAGAGGGGGGGTCGACTAATGAAAAACTGTTTTTT